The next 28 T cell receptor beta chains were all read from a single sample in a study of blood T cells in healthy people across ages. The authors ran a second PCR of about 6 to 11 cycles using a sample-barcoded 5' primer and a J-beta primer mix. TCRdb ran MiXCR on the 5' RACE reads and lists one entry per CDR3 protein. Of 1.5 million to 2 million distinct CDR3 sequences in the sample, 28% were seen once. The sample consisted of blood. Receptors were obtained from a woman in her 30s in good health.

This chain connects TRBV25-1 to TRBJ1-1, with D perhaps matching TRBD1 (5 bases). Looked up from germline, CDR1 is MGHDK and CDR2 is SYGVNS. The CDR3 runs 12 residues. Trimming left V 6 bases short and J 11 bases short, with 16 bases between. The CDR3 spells CASRENRAGAFF. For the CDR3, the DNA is TGTGCCAGCAGGGAGAATCGGGCAGGGGCTTTCTTT.

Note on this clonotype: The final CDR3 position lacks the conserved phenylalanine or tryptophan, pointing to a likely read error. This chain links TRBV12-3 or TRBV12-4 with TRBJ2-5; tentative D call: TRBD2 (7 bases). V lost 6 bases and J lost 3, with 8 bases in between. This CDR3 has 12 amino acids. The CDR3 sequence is CASRGGEETQYS. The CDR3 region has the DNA TGTGCCAGCAGAGGGGGGGAAGAGACCCAGTACTCC.

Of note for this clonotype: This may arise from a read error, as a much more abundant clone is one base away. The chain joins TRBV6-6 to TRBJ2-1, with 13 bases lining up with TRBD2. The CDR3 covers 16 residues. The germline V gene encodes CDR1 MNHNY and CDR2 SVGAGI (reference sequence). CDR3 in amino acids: CASSYRTSGRYSEQFF. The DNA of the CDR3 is TGTGCCAGCAGTTACCGGACTAGCGGGAGATACAGTGAGCAGTTCTTC.

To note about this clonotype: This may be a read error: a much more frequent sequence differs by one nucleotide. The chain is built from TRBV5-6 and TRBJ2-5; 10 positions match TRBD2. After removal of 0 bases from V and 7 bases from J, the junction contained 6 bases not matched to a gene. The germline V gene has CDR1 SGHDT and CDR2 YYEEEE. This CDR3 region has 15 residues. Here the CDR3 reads CASSLETSGEGTQYF. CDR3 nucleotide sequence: TGTGCCAGCAGCTTGGAAACTAGCGGGGAAGGGACCCAGTACTTC.

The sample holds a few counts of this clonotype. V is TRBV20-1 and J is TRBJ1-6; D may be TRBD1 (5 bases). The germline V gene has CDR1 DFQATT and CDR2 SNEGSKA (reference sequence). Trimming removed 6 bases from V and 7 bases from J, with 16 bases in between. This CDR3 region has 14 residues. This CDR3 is CSAEDRQRNSPLHF. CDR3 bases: TGCAGTGCCGAGGATAGACAGAGAAATTCACCCCTCCACTTT.

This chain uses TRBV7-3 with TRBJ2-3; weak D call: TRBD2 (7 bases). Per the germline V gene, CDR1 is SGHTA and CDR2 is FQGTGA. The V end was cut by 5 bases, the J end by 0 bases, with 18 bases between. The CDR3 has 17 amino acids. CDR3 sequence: CASSKQGGRGSTDTQYF. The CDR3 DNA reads TGTGCCAGCAGCAAACAGGGCGGGAGAGGTAGCACAGATACGCAGTATTTT. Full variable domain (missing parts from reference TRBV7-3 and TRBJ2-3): GAGVSQTPSNKVTEKGKYVELRCDPISGHTALYWYRQSLGQGPEFLIYFQGTGAADDSGLPNDRFFAVRPEGSVSTLKIQRTERGDSAVYLCASSKQGGRGSTDTQYFGPGTRLTVL.

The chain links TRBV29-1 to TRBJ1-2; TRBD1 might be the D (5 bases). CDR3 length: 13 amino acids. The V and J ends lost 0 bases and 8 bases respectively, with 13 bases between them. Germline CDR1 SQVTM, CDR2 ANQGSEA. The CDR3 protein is CSVEDPRARGYTF. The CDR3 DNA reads TGCAGCGTTGAAGATCCCAGGGCGAGGGGCTACACCTTC.

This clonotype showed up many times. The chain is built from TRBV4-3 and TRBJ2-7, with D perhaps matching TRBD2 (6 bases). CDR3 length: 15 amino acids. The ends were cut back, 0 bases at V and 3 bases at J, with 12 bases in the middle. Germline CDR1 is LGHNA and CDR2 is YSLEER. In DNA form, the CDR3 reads TGCGCCAGCAGCCAAGAGGGCGGGACCAGCTACGAGCAGTACTTC. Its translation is CASSQEGGTSYEQYF.

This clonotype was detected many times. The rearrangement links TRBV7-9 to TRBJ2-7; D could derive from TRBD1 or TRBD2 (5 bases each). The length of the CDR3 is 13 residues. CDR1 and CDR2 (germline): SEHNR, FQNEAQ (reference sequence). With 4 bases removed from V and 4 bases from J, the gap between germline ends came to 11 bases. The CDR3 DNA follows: TGTGCCAGCAGCTCCCGGGACGGTTACGAGCAGTACTTC. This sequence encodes CASSSRDGYEQYF.

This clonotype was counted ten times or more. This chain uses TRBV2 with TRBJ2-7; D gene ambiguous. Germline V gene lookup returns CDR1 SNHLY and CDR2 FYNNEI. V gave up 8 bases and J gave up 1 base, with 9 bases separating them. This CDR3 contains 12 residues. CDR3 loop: CASHPGSYEQYF. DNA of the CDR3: TGTGCCAGCCATCCCGGGTCCTACGAGCAGTACTTC.

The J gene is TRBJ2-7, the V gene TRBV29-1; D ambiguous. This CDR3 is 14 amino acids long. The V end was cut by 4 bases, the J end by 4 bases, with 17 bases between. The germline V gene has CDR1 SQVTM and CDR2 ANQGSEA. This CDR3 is CSVVEELVYYEQYF. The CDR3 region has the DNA TGCAGCGTTGTCGAGGAGTTGGTGTATTACGAGCAGTACTTC.

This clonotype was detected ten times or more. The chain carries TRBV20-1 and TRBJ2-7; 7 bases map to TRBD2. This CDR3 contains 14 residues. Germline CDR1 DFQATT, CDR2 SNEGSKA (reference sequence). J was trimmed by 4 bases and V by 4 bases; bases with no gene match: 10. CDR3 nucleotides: TGCAGTGCTAAATATGGCGGGAGCCTATACGAGCAGTACTTC. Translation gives CSAKYGGSLYEQYF.

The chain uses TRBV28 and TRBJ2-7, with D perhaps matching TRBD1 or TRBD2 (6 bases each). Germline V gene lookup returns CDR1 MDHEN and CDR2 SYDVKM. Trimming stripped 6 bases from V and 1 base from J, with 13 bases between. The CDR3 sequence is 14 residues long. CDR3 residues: CASSRGGRSYEQYF. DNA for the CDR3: TGTGCCAGCAGCAGGGGAGGTAGATCCTACGAGCAGTACTTC.

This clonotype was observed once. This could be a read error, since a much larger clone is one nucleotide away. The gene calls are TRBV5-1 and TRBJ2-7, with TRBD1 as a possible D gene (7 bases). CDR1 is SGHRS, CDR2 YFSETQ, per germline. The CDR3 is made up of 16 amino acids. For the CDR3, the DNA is TGCGCCAACAGCTTGGGCGGCGGGGACAGCTCCTACGAGCAGTACTTC. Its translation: CANSLGGGDSSYEQYF.

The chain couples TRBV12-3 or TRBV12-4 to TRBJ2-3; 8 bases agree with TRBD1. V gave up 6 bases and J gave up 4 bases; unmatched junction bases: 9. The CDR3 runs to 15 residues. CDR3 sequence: CASSVGQGTPDTQYF. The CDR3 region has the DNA TGTGCCAGCAGCGTCGGACAGGGAACCCCAGATACGCAGTATTTT.

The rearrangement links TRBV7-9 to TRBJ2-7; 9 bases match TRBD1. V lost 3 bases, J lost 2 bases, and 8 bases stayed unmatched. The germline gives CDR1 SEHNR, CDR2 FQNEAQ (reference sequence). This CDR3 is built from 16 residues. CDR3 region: CASSFRGGQGTYEQYF. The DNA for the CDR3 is TGTGCCAGCAGCTTTCGCGGCGGACAGGGGACCTACGAGCAGTACTTC.

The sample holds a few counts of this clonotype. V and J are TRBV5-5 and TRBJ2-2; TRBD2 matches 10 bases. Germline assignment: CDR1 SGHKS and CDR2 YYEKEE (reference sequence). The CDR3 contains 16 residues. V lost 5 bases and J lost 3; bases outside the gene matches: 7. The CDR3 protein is CASSPSSGSYTGELFF. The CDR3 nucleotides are TGTGCCAGCAGTCCTTCTAGCGGGAGTTACACCGGGGAGCTGTTTTTT.

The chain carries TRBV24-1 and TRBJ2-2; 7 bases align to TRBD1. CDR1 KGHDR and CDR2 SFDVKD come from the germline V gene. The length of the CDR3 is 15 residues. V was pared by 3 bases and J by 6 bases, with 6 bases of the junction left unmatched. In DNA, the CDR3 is TGTGCCACCAGTGATCCCGGACAGGCGTCCGGGGAGCTGTTTTTT. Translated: CATSDPGQASGELFF.

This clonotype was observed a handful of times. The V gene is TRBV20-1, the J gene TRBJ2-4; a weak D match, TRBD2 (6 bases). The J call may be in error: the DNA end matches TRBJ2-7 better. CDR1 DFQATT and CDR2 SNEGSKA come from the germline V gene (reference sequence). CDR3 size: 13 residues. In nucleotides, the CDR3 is TGCAGTGCTACGGGGACTGCCTGCGGCGAGCAGTACTTC. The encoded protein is CSATGTACGEQYF.

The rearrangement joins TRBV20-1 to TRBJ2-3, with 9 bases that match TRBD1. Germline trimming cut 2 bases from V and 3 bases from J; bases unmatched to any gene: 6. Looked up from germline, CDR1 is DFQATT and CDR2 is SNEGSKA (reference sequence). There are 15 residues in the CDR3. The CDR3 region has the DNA TGCAGTGCTAGACCCACAGGGGGCTCAACAGATACGCAGTATTTT. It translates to CSARPTGGSTDTQYF.

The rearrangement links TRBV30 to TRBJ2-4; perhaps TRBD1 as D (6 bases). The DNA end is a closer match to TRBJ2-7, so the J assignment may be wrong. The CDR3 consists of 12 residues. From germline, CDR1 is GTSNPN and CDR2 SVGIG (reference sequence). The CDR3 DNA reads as TGTGCCTGGAACCGGGACACCTACGAGCAGTACTTC. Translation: CAWNRDTYEQYF.

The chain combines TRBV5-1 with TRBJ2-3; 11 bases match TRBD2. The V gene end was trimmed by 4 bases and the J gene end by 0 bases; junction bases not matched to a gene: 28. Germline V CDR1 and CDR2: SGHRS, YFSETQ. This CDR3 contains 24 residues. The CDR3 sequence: CASSPLYGPGLAGGHPTSTDTQYF. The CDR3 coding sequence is TGCGCCAGCAGCCCCCTCTACGGGCCGGGGCTAGCGGGGGGCCATCCCACTAGCACAGATACGCAGTATTTT.

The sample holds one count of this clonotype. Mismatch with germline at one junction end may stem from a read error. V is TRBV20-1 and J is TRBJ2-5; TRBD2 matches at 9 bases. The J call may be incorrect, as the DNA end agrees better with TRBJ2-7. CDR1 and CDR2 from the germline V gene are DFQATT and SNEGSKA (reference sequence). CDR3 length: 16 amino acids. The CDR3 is CSTSPHAGGLASEQYF. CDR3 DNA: TGCAGTACTAGCCCTCACGCCGGGGGACTAGCCAGCGAGCAGTACTTC.

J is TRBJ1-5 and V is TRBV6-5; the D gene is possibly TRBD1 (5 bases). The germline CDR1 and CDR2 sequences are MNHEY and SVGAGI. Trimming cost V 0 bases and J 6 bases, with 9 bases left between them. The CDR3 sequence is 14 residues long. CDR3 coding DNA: TGTGCCAGCAGTTACTCAGGGACCAGTCAGCCCCAGCATTTT. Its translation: CASSYSGTSQPQHF.

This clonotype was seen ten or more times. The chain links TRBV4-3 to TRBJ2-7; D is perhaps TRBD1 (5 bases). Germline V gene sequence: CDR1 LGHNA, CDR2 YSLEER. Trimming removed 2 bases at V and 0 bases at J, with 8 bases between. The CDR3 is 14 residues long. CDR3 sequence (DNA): TGCGCCAGCAGCCAATTGGACAACTCCTACGAGCAGTACTTC. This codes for CASSQLDNSYEQYF.

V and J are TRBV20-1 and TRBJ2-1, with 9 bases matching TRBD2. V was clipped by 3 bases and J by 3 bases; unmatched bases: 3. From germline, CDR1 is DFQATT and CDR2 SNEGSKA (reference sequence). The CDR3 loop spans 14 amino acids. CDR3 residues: CSASPSGDYNEQFF. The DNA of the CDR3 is TGCAGTGCTAGTCCTAGCGGGGACTACAATGAGCAGTTCTTC.

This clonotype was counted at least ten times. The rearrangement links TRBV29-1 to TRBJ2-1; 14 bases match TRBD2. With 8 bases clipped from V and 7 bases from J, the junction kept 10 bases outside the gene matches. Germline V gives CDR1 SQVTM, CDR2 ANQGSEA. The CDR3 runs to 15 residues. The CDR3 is CSMRAGLAGGNEQFF. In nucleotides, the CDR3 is TGCAGCATGAGGGCAGGACTAGCGGGAGGAAATGAGCAGTTCTTC.

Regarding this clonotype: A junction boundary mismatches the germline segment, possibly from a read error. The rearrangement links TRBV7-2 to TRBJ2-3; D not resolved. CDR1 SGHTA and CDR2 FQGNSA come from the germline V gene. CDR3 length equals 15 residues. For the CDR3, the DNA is TGTGTCAGCAGCTTCGGCTGGGCTTATTCAGATACGCAGTATTTT. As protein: CVSSFGWAYSDTQYF.